This TCR beta chain was captured by sequencing in a study of human T cells and chemical hapten exposure. The overall study: Readings were taken at 6 days from patch tests that had applied 0.01% DPC to the upper back.

Via MiXCR, TCRdb re-called the RACE reads, giving one row per CDR3 protein. The sample shows over 300,000 distinct CDR3 sequences, roughly 4.6% of them seen only once. CDR3 length: 14 amino acids. Trimming removed 4 bases at V and 12 bases at J, with 23 bases between. Germline CDR1 reads SQVTM; CDR2 reads ANQGSEA. The table lists this clonotype with many counts. Described time point: pre-sensitization, week 0. Treatment here: therapeutic diphenylcyclopropenone sensitization with weekly scalp DPC. The source was whole blood, collected in connection with sensitization to the hapten diphenylcyclopropenone (DPC). This TCR was recovered from a woman in her fifties or sixties with alopecia areata. Some clones in this sample may be carry-over from other donors' samples. The chain recombines TRBV29-1 with TRBJ2-3; D unclear. This chain's CDR3 is CSVVIPSRKERQYF. CDR3 nucleotide sequence: TGCAGCGTTGTTATACCGTCAAGGAAGGAGAGACAGTATTTT.